This T cell receptor (beta chain) was recovered during a study of cytomegalovirus exposure and HLA in healthy donors. The J segment lost 5 bases and the V segment lost 0 bases, leaving 6 bases of the junction unmatched. Germline CDR1 and CDR2: MNHNS and SASEGT. The length of the CDR3 is 16 residues. Every donor was a healthy person donating bone marrow. Study-level findings and limits: Sequences of the TCR beta chain were said to predict the HLA-A and HLA-B alleles of most subjects accurately. No immune exposure information besides CMV serostatus was available. Rare TCR sequences predominated, though certain public TCRs were found in many donors.

The PCR made use of 60 Vbeta and 13 Jbeta primers. Sequenced by immunoSEQ multiplex PCR; TCRdb stores in-frame clones only, minus some. Of some 120,000 clones listed, about four fifths are singletons. This clone has just a few counts. Antigen: not known. The source material was PBMCs. The V call is TRBV6-1, the J call TRBJ2-5; 10 bases align to TRBD2. The receptor comes from a woman aged 18-29 years in good health and CMV-seronegative. DNA of the CDR3: TGTGCCAGCAGTGAAGCCGCGACTAGCGGGTGGGAGACCCAGTACTTC. Its protein product is CASSEAATSGWETQYF.